This is a list of T cell receptor beta chains from one sample in a study of PD-L1 blockade in urothelial cancer. Repertoires were generated with immunoSEQ multiplex PCR, while TCRdb's copy carries only in-frame clones and drops some. This table holds 35,000 to 40,000 clones, less than 90% found once. The source material was PBMCs, sampled around atezolizumab (anti-PD-L1) treatment. The source of these receptors is a man aged 55-75 years with urothelial cancer. Each CDR3 is given with its conserved first and last residue. Only some rows state a clone size, as once, few, many or a class for expanded clones.

abundance	v_gene	j_gene	CDR3aa
.	TRBV30	TRBJ1-4	CAWSKGTGVKKLFF
.	TRBV5-5	TRBJ2-7	CASSSTGAGIAEQYF
.	TRBV7-2	TRBJ1-1	CASTLTPGTGVNTEAFF
.	TRBV7-9	TRBJ1-4	CASSRRTENEKLFF
.	TRBV11-2	TRBJ2-7	CASSAGTGTYEQYF
.	TRBV6-5	TRBJ2-7	CARVPGLETAYEQYF
.	TRBV7-3	TRBJ2-2	CASSSKLGATNTGELFF
.	TRBV19	TRBJ1-2	CASTQGFVRGYTF
.	TRBV10-3	TRBJ2-7	CAISSGGPSKYEQYF
.	TRBV13	TRBJ1-6	CASSEIEDGGNSPLHF
once	TRBV1	TRBJ2-5	CTSSQARGLGCRETQYF
.	TRBV6-6	TRBJ1-1	CASNKEDSNTEAFF
.	TRBV7-7	TRBJ2-3	CASSLQGQTDTQYF
.	TRBV7-3	TRBJ2-2	CASSLSAWAENTGELFF
once	TRBV30	TRBJ1-3	CAWSVGRYKLTGPDSGNTIYF
.	TRBV9	TRBJ2-2	CASSLRTATGELFF
.	TRBV10-1	TRBJ1-1	CASSVGGRLDTEAFF
.	TRBV7-8	TRBJ1-5	CASSSTAQPQHF
.	TRBV1	TRBJ2-5	CTSSQGLAGGPLQGQETQYF
.	TRBV4-2	TRBJ2-5	CASSYRPQMQGAMEETQYF
.	TRBV27	TRBJ2-7	CASSLAAGGSYEQYF
.	TRBV5-1	TRBJ2-7	CASSSQGAEGEQYF
.	TRBV6-1	TRBJ1-5	CASSQRGNQPQHF
.	TRBV10-3	TRBJ1-1	CAISGGTGPSRAFF
.	TRBV19	TRBJ2-5	CASSSAGGVRETQYF
.	TRBV30	TRBJ2-2	CASKGQSVNTGELFF
.	TRBV2	TRBJ2-7	CASFSDRTTYEQYF
.	TRBV6-1	TRBJ2-7	CASSEAIIGQADELGYEQYF
.	TRBV19	TRBJ1-1	CASSISQGEAFF